This T cell receptor (beta chain) emerged from a study of blood T cell repertoires in COVID-19. Study as a whole: T cells, B-cell-depleted T cells, or PBMCs supplied cDNA or gDNA.

The CDR3 runs 16 residues. V trimming: 5 bases; J trimming: 5 bases; junction bases outside the gene matches: 13. CDR1 is SGHTA and CDR2 is FQGTGA in the germline V gene. Sequenced by immunoSEQ multiplex PCR; TCRdb stores in-frame clones only, minus some. This sample carries around 180,000 clones, less than 85% of them seen once, and the ten largest clones take approximately 12%. This TCR was sampled from a man aged 50 to 59 who had recovered from COVID-19. Sequenced input: PBMCs or T cells enriched from blood (not recorded which). The gene calls are TRBV7-3 and TRBJ2-5, with TRBD2 identical over 8 bases. In DNA, the CDR3 is TGTGCCAGCAGCCCGGGGAGCGGACAGCGGGGGGAGACCCAGTACTTC. It yields the protein CASSPGSGQRGETQYF. Looking up the rest from reference TRBV7-3 and TRBJ2-5 gives the full variable domain: GAGVSQTPSNKVTEKGKYVELRCDPISGHTALYWYRQSLGQGPEFLIYFQGTGAADDSGLPNDRFFAVRPEGSVSTLKIQRTERGDSAVYLCASSPGSGQRGETQYFGPGTRLLVL.